This T cell receptor (beta chain) was found in a study of T-cell memory formation after mild COVID-19. Study context: Largely donor-specific sequence clusters came from a couple of donors. Findings and limits, study-wide: Some SARS-CoV-2-responding clones were already detected in memory before infection. Clones that contracted clustered mainly in CM and EM if CD4+ and in EMRA if CD8+.

Germline V gene data show CDR1 as GTSNPN and CDR2 as SVGIG (reference sequence). The CDR3 loop spans 11 amino acids. Trimming stripped 3 bases from V and 9 bases from J, with 12 bases between. Using its own MiXCR run on the 5' RACE reads, TCRdb lists one record per CDR3 protein. The top ten hold about 26% of the sample, which has 110,000 to 150,000 distinct CDR3 sequences, 14% seen once. In its sample, this clonotype was seen a few times. Antigen specificity is unknown. The chain joins TRBV30 to TRBJ2-7, with a weak D call TRBD2 (5 bases). The source of this sequence is an adult woman who had mild COVID-19 (a few samples of this study predate the infection). Cell type and time point are not known. Sequencing input: PBMCs or a T cell subset sorted from them (not recorded which). CDR3 coding DNA: TGTGCCTGGAGCGCCGGACTCGGGCAGTACTTC. Its translation: CAWSAGLGQYF.